Reported below is one TCR beta chain. V lost 3 bases, J lost 3 bases, and 6 bases lay in between. CDR3 length: 12 amino acids. Germline assignment: CDR1 SGHAT and CDR2 FQNNGV. The data stem from a study of blood T cell repertoires in COVID-19. TCRdb's copy holds only in-frame clones and misses some; the assay was immunoSEQ multiplex PCR. The data show about 120,000 clones, around 77% seen once. The sequence derives from a man aged 55-75 years with active or convalescent COVID-19. Sequencing used peripheral blood. This chain links TRBV11-2 with TRBJ2-7; tentative D call: TRBD2 (5 bases). This chain's CDR3 is CASSFGSYEQYF. The CDR3 coding sequence is TGTGCCAGCAGCTTTGGGAGCTACGAGCAGTACTTC.